These 7 T cell receptor beta chains were all obtained from the same sample, sequenced in a study of T cell changes during pregnancy in multiple sclerosis. The data were produced by immunoSEQ multiplex PCR, yet TCRdb's version contains in-frame clones alone and is incomplete. The repertoire holds 95,000 to 100,000 clones, with under 95% as singletons. Specimen: peripheral blood, collected after pregnancy. These receptors all stem from a female donor in good health, enrolled as a control in a pregnancy study.

This chain joins TRBV4-1 and TRBJ1-1; 8 nucleotides match TRBD1. CDR1 MGHRA and CDR2 YSYEKL come from the germline V gene. Losses at the gene ends were 4 bases for V and 3 bases for J; bases not matched to a gene: 13. This CDR3 contains 17 residues. CDR3: CASSRLGQVRRDTEAFF. In DNA form, the CDR3 reads TGCGCCAGCAGCCGGTTGGGACAGGTCAGGAGAGACACTGAAGCTTTCTTT.

V gene TRBV21-1 combines with J gene TRBJ1-1; TRBD1, as called in the table, went unchecked against the DNA. TRBV21-1 is listed as a pseudogene. The CDR3 totals 14 residues. The CDR3 here is CASSIRQGHTEAFF. The CDR3, as DNA: TGTGCCAGCAGCATACGACAGGGTCACACTGAAGCTTTCTTT.

The genes are TRBV30 and TRBJ1-2; D unclear. Per the germline V gene, CDR1 is GTSNPN and CDR2 is SVGIG (reference sequence). V was clipped by 7 bases and J by 4 bases, with 13 bases between them. The CDR3 runs to 12 residues. The CDR3 DNA is TGTGCCTCGACTACATCCGGCTATGGCTACACCTTC. As protein: CASTTSGYGYTF.

The J gene is TRBJ2-5, the V gene TRBV28; 12 nucleotides match TRBD2. CDR1 is MDHEN, CDR2 SYDVKM, per germline. J lost 2 bases, V lost 0 bases, and 10 bases had no gene match. This CDR3 comprises 19 residues. The DNA for the CDR3 is TGTGCCAGCAGTTTATGGGCTAGCGGGAGGGCCGTGGCGCAAGAGACCCAGTACTTC. This translates into CASSLWASGRAVAQETQYF.

The J gene is TRBJ1-1, the V gene TRBV6-5; D call uncertain. CDR1 and CDR2 from the germline V gene are MNHEY and SVGAGI. The V end lost 7 bases, the J end lost 0 bases, and 12 bases lay between the germline ends. This CDR3 is built from 14 residues. CDR3 sequence reads: CASNNPSVNTEAFF. For the CDR3, the DNA is TGTGCCAGCAACAACCCCTCCGTGAACACTGAAGCTTTCTTT.

CDR3 in DNA: TGTGCCAGCAGTCCCTCTACCTACAATGAGCAGTTCTTC. This translates into CASSPSTYNEQFF. The chain employs TRBV27 and TRBJ2-1, with D unclear. CDR1 and CDR2 (germline): MNHEY, SMNVEV (reference sequence). The CDR3 loop spans 13 amino acids. V shed 5 bases and J shed 2 bases, with 7 bases lying between them.

The chain recombines TRBV5-6 with TRBJ2-3, with D hard to call. This CDR3 has 15 amino acids. The V gene lost 4 bases and the J gene lost 1 base, with 13 bases spanning the gap. CDR1 SGHDT and CDR2 YYEEEE come from the germline V gene. CDR3 amino acids: CASSITVGGTDTQYF. The CDR3, as DNA: TGTGCCAGCAGCATCACAGTGGGCGGCACAGATACGCAGTATTTT.